Below, 3 T cell receptor beta chains from the same sample are listed, as sequenced in a study of cytomegalovirus exposure and HLA in healthy donors. Researchers ran the PCR with 60 Vbeta and 13 Jbeta primers. Assay used: immunoSEQ multiplex PCR; TCRdb lists only in-frame clones, some missing. Of 250,000 to 300,000 clones listed, 92% were seen once; the top ten hold 1.7%. What was sequenced was PBMCs. Receptor source: a girl aged 2-9 years in good health and CMV-seronegative.

The chain combines TRBV19 with TRBJ2-1; D not certain. Between the trimmed V and J ends, which lost 1 base and 4 bases, there was a span of 5 bases. In germline, CDR1 is LNHDA, CDR2 SQIVND (reference sequence). The CDR3 totals 13 residues. The CDR3 loop reads CASSIASYNEQFF. The DNA for the CDR3 is TGTGCCAGTAGTATAGCCTCTTACAATGAGCAGTTCTTC.

The DNA for the CDR3 is TGTGCCAGTAGTAGGGAGGGCAGCTCCTACAATGAGCAGTTCTTC. It is translated as CASSREGSSYNEQFF. This chain uses TRBV19 with TRBJ2-1; 7 bases are shared with TRBD2. This CDR3 spans 15 amino acids. Germline assignment: CDR1 LNHDA and CDR2 SQIVND (reference sequence). With V trimmed by 4 bases and J by 0 bases, 3 bases remained unmatched.

V gene TRBV28 combines with J gene TRBJ1-2, with TRBD1 identical over 8 bases. CDR3 length equals 16 residues. The germline V gene encodes CDR1 MDHEN and CDR2 SYDVKM. The trim removed 6 bases at V and 4 bases at J, leaving 13 bases unmatched. The CDR3 coding sequence is TGTGCCAGCAGGCCCAGGAGGGACAGGCCTCGCTATGGCTACACCTTC. Its translation: CASRPRRDRPRYGYTF.